These T cell receptor beta chains were read from a single sample in a study of T cells in Graves' hyperthyroidism and ophthalmopathy. TCRdb recomputed calls from the multiplex PCR reads with MiXCR, one row per CDR3 protein. The data show roughly 740,000 distinct CDR3 sequences, with 15% to 20% seen just once and roughly 8% held by the top ten. The sample consisted of blood. These receptors were collected from a man aged 18 to 30 with Graves' hyperthyroidism. Each CDR3 is given with its conserved first and last residue. Each record gives: V gene, D gene, CDR3 protein. D genes are given only for firm matches.

V: TRBV7-3; D: TRBD2; CDR3: CASSSTGGGEQFF
V: TRBV10-3; D: NA; CDR3: CAIGDRQTDTQYF
V: TRBV6-4; D: TRBD1; CDR3: CASSERGGGCETQYF
V: TRBV7-2; D: NA; CDR3: CASSTWGVGSDSGANVLTF
V: TRBV11-2; D: NA; CDR3: CASSLLWGNYGYTF
V: TRBV6-2/TRBV6-3; D: NA; CDR3: CASSGLGDGYEQYF
V: TRBV7-2; D: TRBD1; CDR3: CASRSTGVREQYF
V: TRBV24-1; D: TRBD2; CDR3: CATSDVGAAGGYEQYF
V: TRBV20-1; D: TRBD2; CDR3: CSANPELAGGPSLMPDTQYF
V: TRBV27; D: NA; CDR3: CASSLSTRTVVDTQYF
V: TRBV2; D: NA; CDR3: CASSEHPGQFF
V: TRBV3-1; D: NA; CDR3: CASSPPGVGVYNEQFF
V: TRBV9; D: NA; CDR3: CASSVIGRASYNEQFF
V: TRBV28; D: NA; CDR3: CASSYPGQGREKLFF
V: TRBV2; D: TRBD2; CDR3: CASSVLAGGADTQYF
V: TRBV3-1; D: TRBD1; CDR3: CASSQRDRGAYEQYF
V: TRBV2; D: NA; CDR3: CASSEAQGYEQYF
V: TRBV9; D: NA; CDR3: CASSVVQHTDTQYF
V: TRBV3-1; D: TRBD2; CDR3: CASSQVGVAGDEELFF
V: TRBV29-1; D: NA; CDR3: CSVGQGGTYEQYF
V: TRBV29-1; D: TRBD1; CDR3: CSVEVGQGNYGYTF
V: TRBV12-3/TRBV12-4; D: NA; CDR3: CASSAGWDEQYF
V: TRBV5-1; D: NA; CDR3: CASSWGQGAEQLF
V: TRBV7-8; D: TRBD1; CDR3: CASTRGLGTGELFF
V: TRBV7-9; D: NA; CDR3: CASRPSGDNSPLHF
V: TRBV28; D: TRBD2; CDR3: CASSLYRLGAGGYNEQFF
V: TRBV7-6; D: NA; CDR3: CASSLGAETTQYF
V: TRBV29-1; D: NA; CDR3: CSAEGQALGTQYF
V: TRBV7-3; D: TRBD1; CDR3: CASSLGPTGDGEQYF
V: TRBV28; D: TRBD1; CDR3: CASSQDRGLGQPQHF
V: TRBV19; D: NA; CDR3: CATHGSTGELFF
V: TRBV6-1; D: TRBD1; CDR3: CASSPKGGQKLFF
V: TRBV9; D: NA; CDR3: CASSVGGYDTGELFF
V: TRBV10-3; D: NA; CDR3: CAISGGDKLNTEAFF
V: TRBV2; D: NA; CDR3: CASTEWGEGVETQYF
V: TRBV7-6; D: NA; CDR3: CASSPEAGANYGYTF
V: TRBV19; D: NA; CDR3: CASSGSGVVTGELFF
V: TRBV9; D: NA; CDR3: CASSVVGQNTEAFF
V: TRBV27; D: NA; CDR3: CASSTRADRNYGYTF
V: TRBV12-5; D: TRBD2; CDR3: CASGQPGTSGQETQYF
V: TRBV12-3/TRBV12-4; D: TRBD1; CDR3: CASTDRGVHGYTF